This T cell receptor (beta chain) was captured in a study of OX40 agonist ivuxolimab in advanced cancers. Across the whole study: Hepatocellular carcinoma, melanoma, renal cell or head and neck cancer occurred in dose-escalation patients. 40% to 50% of patients had received prior checkpoint inhibitor therapy.

V lost 5 bases and J 7 bases, leaving 14 bases between the germline ends. Germline loops: CDR1 SGHTA, CDR2 FQGNSA. The CDR3 contains 13 residues. Notes on this clone: Its antigen is undetermined.

Study-level results: Among some nonresponders, normalized T-cell clonal expansion was also low.

Excluded were patients having autoimmune disease history or systemic immunosuppression. Measured with immunoSEQ multiplex PCR; TCRdb has only the in-frame clones, and not every one. The sample yields about 69,000 clones, 90% seen once. This sample comprised CD4+ or CD8+ T cells sorted from blood, obtained in a trial of the OX40 agonist ivuxolimab. The source is an adult with an advanced solid tumor such as melanoma, head and neck, liver or kidney cancer. J is TRBJ1-2 and V is TRBV7-2, with D possibly TRBD1 on 6 matching bases. In DNA form, the CDR3 reads TGTGCCAGCAGCCACGCACAGGGATTTGGCTACACCTTC. This gives the protein CASSHAQGFGYTF. Full variable domain (remainder filled in from reference TRBV7-2 and TRBJ1-2): GAGVSQSPSNKVTEKGKDVELRCDPISGHTALYWYRQSLGQGLEFLIYFQGNSAPDKSGLPSDRFSAERTGGSVSTLTIQRTQQEDSAVYLCASSHAQGFGYTFGSGTRLTVV.